This T cell receptor beta chain was recovered during a study of OX40 agonist ivuxolimab in advanced cancers. As for the study in general: Patients were treated with ivuxolimab, an agonistic anti-OX40 (CD134) antibody. Prior anti-PD-1, anti-PD-L1 or anti-CTLA-4 therapy was allowed; roughly 40% had some. Points from the study as a whole: Among some nonresponders, normalized T-cell clonal expansion was also low.

Baseline was the first blood sampling point, followed by cycle 4 day 1 and cycle 7 day 1. CDR1 is SNHLY and CDR2 is FYNNEI in the germline V gene. The CDR3 is 15 amino acids. V lost 3 bases and J lost 0, with 12 bases in between. Profiled with immunoSEQ multiplex PCR; TCRdb holds only in-frame clones, not every one. The table shows just under 65,000 clones, with 70% to 90% occurring only once. This clone was seen just once. No antigen is known for it. Specimen: CD4+ or CD8+ T cells sorted from blood, collected in a trial of the OX40 agonist ivuxolimab. The TCR originated in an adult with an advanced solid tumor such as melanoma, head and neck, liver or kidney cancer. The J gene is TRBJ2-7, the V gene TRBV2; either TRBD1 or TRBD2 may supply D (7 bases each). The CDR3 is CASSESGGVSYEQYF. CDR3 in DNA: TGTGCCAGCAGTGAGTCAGGGGGGGTCTCCTACGAGCAGTACTTC.